The TCR beta chain under discussion was sequenced for a study of T cell repertoires in cytomegalovirus infection. Study-wide background: Carrying CMV and the relevant HLA type showed in public TCR beta signatures.

Study observations and caveats: CMV-specific TCR beta clonotypes restricted by HLA-C were the ones dominating the ex vivo response. Summed frequency of public TCR beta families distinguished CMV carriers with the relevant HLA.

A word on this clonotype: Its cognate antigen is unknown.

V trimming: 7 bases; J trimming: 7 bases; junction bases outside the gene matches: 15. The CDR3 is 16 residues long. CDR1 SGHRS and CDR2 YFSETQ come from the germline V gene. TCRdb re-analysed the reads in MiXCR, keeping a single row per CDR3 protein. In the table there are a few hundred thousand distinct CDR3 sequences, over 15% of which are singletons. This sequence was found in a human donor in good health (CMV status not recorded). Some clones in this sample may be carry-over from other donors' samples. The genes are TRBV5-1 and TRBJ2-7; 12 bases map to TRBD1. Sequencing was performed on CD8+ T cells from PBMCs. The CDR3 DNA reads as TGCGCCAGCGCCGCCTTACCCCGGGACAGGGGGCCTGAGCAGTACTTC. Protein: CASAALPRDRGPEQYF. Based on the CDR3 plus reference TRBV5-1 and TRBJ2-7, the full variable domain is KAGVTQTPRYLIKTRGQQVTLSCSPISGHRSVSWYQQTPGQGLQFLFEYFSETQRNKGNFPGRFSGRQFSNSRSEMNVSTLELGDSALYLCASAALPRDRGPEQYFGPGTRLTVT.